Sequencing of this T cell receptor (beta chain) was carried out in a study of shared clonotypes between healthy human individuals. Study-level results: With a few donors compared, roughly 5% of naive CD4 clonotypes were shared.

This clone was counted a single time. Its antigen is not identified. Trimming took 3 bases from V and 3 from J; bases not matched to a gene: 8. The germline V gene has CDR1 MDHEN and CDR2 SYDVKM. This CDR3 has 17 residues. Produced via immunoSEQ multiplex PCR; TCRdb's table is partial and in-frame only. The sample shows about 710,000 clones, around four fifths of them seen only once. The chain uses TRBV28 and TRBJ2-4; 10 bases fit TRBD2. The clonotype comes from a woman under 40 in good health. Input material: memory CD4+ T cells sorted from blood. Subset described: CD45RA-negative fraction. Written as DNA, the CDR3 is TGTGCCAGCAGTTTCCTCGGACTAGCGGAGTTCAAAAACATTCAGTACTTC. It encodes CASSFLGLAEFKNIQYF.